This T cell receptor (beta chain) is drawn from a study of follicular helper T cells after annual influenza vaccination. Study-wide context: Sampling occurred days 0, 7 and 28 after each influenza vaccination.

Regarding the study as a whole: Yearly vaccinations repeatedly recalled conserved clonotypes in ICOS+CD38+ cTfh. Day 7 ICOS+CD38+ clones later appeared mostly in ICOS-CD38- cTfh.

Time point of the sample: 2013-2014 season, 7 days after vaccination. Adults were given seasonal inactivated influenza vaccine, and blood CD4 subsets were sorted before and after vaccination. This clone appeared a single time. No antigen is known for it. Germline lookup yields CDR1 SGHVT and CDR2 SQSDAQ. J was trimmed by 6 bases and V by 5 bases; bases with no gene match: 5. This CDR3 is built from 14 residues. Profiled with immunoSEQ multiplex PCR; TCRdb holds only in-frame clones, not every one. The sample consists of roughly 9,900 clones, approximately 84% of them appearing once. Source: CXCR5- memory CD4+ T cells sorted from blood, taken 7 days after influenza vaccination. The TCR sequence derives from an adult who received the influenza vaccine. The chain carries TRBV7-4 and TRBJ2-2, with 8 bases aligning to TRBD2. The CDR3: CASSTGLEPGELFF. CDR3 nucleotide sequence: TGTGCCAGCAGCACGGGACTAGAGCCCGGGGAGCTGTTTTTT.